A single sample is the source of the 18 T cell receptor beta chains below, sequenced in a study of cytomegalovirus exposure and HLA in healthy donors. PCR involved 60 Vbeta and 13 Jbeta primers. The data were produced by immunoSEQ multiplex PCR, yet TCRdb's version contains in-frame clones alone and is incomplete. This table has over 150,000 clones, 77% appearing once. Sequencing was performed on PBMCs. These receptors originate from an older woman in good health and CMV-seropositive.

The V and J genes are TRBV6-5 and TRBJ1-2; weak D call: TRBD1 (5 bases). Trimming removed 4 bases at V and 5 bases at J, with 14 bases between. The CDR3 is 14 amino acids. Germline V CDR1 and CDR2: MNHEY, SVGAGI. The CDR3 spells CASSSGLTKYGYTF. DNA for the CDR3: TGTGCCAGCAGTTCGGGACTCACCAAATATGGCTACACCTTC.

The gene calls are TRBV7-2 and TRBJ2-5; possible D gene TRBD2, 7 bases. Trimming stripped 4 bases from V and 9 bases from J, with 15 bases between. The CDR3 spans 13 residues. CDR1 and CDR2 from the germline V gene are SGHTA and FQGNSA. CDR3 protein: CASSSGGPVSQYF. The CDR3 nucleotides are TGTGCCAGCAGCTCCGGGGGGCCCGTTTCCCAGTACTTC. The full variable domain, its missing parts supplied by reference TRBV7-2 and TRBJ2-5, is GAGVSQSPSNKVTEKGKDVELRCDPISGHTALYWYRQSLGQGLEFLIYFQGNSAPDKSGLPSDRFSAERTGGSVSTLTIQRTQQEDSAVYLCASSSGGPVSQYFGPGTRLLVL.

Here the CDR3 reads CASSQATGYEQYF. The CDR3 coding sequence is TGTGCCAGCTCACAAGCGACTGGCTACGAGCAGTACTTC. The V call is TRBV18, the J call TRBJ2-7; D is unresolved. CDR1 and CDR2 (germline): KGHSH, LQKENI. This CDR3 is 13 amino acids long. Trimming removed 4 bases from V and 3 bases from J, with 10 bases in between.

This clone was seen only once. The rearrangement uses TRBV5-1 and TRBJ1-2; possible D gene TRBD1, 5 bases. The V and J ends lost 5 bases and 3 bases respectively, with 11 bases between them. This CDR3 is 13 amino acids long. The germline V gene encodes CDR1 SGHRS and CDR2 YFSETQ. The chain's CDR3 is CASRLGGDYGYTF. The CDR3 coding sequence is TGCGCCAGCAGACTGGGGGGGGACTATGGCTACACCTTC.

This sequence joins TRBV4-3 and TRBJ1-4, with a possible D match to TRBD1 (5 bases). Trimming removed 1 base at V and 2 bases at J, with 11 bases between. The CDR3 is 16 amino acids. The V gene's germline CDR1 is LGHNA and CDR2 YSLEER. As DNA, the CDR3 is TGCGCCAGCAGCCAAGGAGTGACAGATACTAATGAAAAACTGTTTTTT. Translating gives CASSQGVTDTNEKLFF.

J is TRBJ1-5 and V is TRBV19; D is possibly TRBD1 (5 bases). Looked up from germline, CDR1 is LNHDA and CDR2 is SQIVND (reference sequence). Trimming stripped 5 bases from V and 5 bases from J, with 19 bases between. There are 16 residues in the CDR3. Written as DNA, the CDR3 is TGTGCCAGTAGTGCACGAACTACAGGTAGGGATCAGCCCCAGCATTTT. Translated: CASSARTTGRDQPQHF. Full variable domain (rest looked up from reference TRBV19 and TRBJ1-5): DGGITQSPKYLFRKEGQNVTLSCEQNLNHDAMYWYRQDPGQGLRLIYYSQIVNDFQKGDIAEGYSVSREKKESFPLTVTSAQKNPTAFYLCASSARTTGRDQPQHFGDGTRLSIL.

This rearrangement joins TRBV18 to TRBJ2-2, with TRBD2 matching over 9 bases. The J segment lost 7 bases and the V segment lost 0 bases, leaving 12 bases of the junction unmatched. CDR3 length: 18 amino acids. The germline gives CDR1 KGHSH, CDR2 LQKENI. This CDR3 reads CASSPPGLSGRSVGELFF. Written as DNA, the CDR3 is TGTGCCAGCTCACCACCTGGGTTGAGCGGGAGGTCCGTCGGGGAGCTGTTTTTT.

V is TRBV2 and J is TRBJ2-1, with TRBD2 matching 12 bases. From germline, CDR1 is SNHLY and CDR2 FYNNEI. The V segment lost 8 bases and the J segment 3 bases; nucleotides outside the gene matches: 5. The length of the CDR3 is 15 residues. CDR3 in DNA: TGTGCCAGCGCCCCGACTAGCGGGGGCTACAATGAGCAGTTCTTC. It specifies CASAPTSGGYNEQFF.

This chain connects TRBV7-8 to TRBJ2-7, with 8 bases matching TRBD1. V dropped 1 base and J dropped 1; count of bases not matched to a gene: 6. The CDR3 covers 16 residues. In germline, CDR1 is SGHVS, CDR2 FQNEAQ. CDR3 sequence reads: CASSLGTGLLSYEQYF. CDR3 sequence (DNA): TGTGCCAGCAGCTTAGGGACAGGGCTTTTGTCCTACGAGCAGTACTTC.

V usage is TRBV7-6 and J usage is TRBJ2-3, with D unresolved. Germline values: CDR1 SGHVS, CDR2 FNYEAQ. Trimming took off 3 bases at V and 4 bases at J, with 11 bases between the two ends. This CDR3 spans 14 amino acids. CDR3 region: CASSFQTPSDTQYF. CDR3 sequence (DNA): TGTGCCAGCAGCTTTCAGACTCCCTCAGATACGCAGTATTTT.

This chain's CDR3 is CASSPQGRTNEKLFF. The CDR3 DNA reads TGCGCCAGCAGCCCACAGGGTCGGACTAATGAAAAACTGTTTTTT. J is TRBJ1-4 and V is TRBV4-3; TRBD1 might be the D (6 bases). This CDR3 region has 15 residues. Germline assignment: CDR1 LGHNA and CDR2 YSLEER. V gave up 4 bases and J gave up 2 bases, with 11 bases separating them.

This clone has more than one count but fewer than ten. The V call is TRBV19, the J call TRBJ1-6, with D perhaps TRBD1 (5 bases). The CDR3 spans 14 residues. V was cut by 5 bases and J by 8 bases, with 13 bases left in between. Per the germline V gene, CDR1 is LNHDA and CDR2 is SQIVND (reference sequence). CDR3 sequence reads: CASSVSGRYSPLHF. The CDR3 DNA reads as TGTGCCAGTAGTGTCTCAGGGAGGTATTCACCCCTCCACTTT.

The CDR3 region is CSVEVQGNGEAFF. In DNA, the CDR3 is TGCAGCGTTGAAGTACAGGGGAACGGTGAAGCTTTCTTT. The chain links TRBV29-1 to TRBJ1-1; 7 nucleotides line up with TRBD1. The CDR3 has 13 residues. Per the germline V gene, CDR1 is SQVTM and CDR2 is ANQGSEA. Losses at the gene ends were 1 base for V and 7 bases for J; bases not matched to a gene: 6.

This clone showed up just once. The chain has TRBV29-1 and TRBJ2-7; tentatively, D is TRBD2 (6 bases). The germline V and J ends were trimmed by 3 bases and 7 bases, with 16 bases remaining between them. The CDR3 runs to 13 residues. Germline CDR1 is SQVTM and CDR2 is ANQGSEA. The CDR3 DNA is TGCAGCGTTGATGCAGGACGGAGGGAAGAGCAGTACTTC. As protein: CSVDAGRREEQYF.

The CDR3 DNA reads TGTGCCAGCAGCCAAGGTGGAGGTCTCACAGATACGCAGTATTTT. As protein: CASSQGGGLTDTQYF. The chain recombines TRBV14 with TRBJ2-3; possible D gene TRBD2, 5 bases. The germline gives CDR1 SGHDN, CDR2 FVKESK. Trimming removed 1 base from V and 2 bases from J, with 10 bases in between. The CDR3 length is 15 residues.

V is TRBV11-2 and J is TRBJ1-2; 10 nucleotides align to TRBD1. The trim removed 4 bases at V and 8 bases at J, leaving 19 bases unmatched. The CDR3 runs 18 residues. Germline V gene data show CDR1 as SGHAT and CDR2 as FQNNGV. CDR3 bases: TGTGCCAGCAGCTCCCCCCCACACCGGGACAGGGGTTTACAGGGCTACACCTTC. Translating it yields CASSSPPHRDRGLQGYTF.

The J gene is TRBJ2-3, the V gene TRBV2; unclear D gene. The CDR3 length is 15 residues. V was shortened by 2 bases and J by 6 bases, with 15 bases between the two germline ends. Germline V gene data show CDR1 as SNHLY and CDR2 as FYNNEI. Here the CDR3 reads CASSESASSADTQYF. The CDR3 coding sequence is TGTGCCAGCAGTGAATCGGCTAGTTCGGCCGATACGCAGTATTTT.

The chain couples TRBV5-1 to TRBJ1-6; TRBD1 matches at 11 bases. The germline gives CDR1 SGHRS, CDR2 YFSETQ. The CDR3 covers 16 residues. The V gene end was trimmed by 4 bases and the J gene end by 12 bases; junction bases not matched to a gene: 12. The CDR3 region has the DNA TGCGCCAGCAGCCTCCAAACTCCGGGACAGGGGGTACCCCTCCACTTT. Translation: CASSLQTPGQGVPLHF.